What follows are 23 T cell receptor beta chains derived from one specimen sequenced in a study of response to subunit inactivated influenza vaccine. TCRdb passed the RT-PCR reads through MiXCR, listing each CDR3 protein once. Here the sample spans roughly 780,000 distinct CDR3 sequences, about a fifth being singletons. The starting material was PBMCs from blood, obtained around 5 days after vaccination. The receptors derive from a man aged 50-60 years who received an inactivated influenza vaccine.

In this sample, this clonotype turned up many times. An end of the junction does not agree with germline; a read error may underlie this. The V call is TRBV5-1, the J call TRBJ1-5; TRBD1 might be the D (5 bases). Per the germline V gene, CDR1 is SGHRS and CDR2 is YFSETQ. The CDR3 sequence is 14 residues long. The CDR3 DNA sequence: TGTGCCAGCAGCTTGGTAGGGGGCAATCAGCCCCAGCATTTT. As protein: CASSLVGGNQPQHF.

J is TRBJ2-1 and V is TRBV24-1; 11 bases agree with TRBD2. The germline gives CDR1 KGHDR, CDR2 SFDVKD. V gave up 6 bases and J gave up 2 bases; unmatched junction bases: 5. The length of the CDR3 is 16 residues. The CDR3 loop is CATSSTSGGTYNEQFF. CDR3 DNA sequence: TGTGCCACCAGTAGTACTAGCGGGGGCACCTACAATGAGCAGTTCTTC.

The rearrangement joins TRBV11-2 to TRBJ2-1, with 7 bases identical to TRBD2. The length of the CDR3 is 17 residues. Germline CDR1 and CDR2: SGHAT and FQNNGV. Unmatched junction bases numbered 10, after V lost 2 bases and J lost 3 bases. CDR3 sequence (DNA): TGTGCCAGCAGCTTACCGGGACTACTATTGGGCTACAATGAGCAGTTCTTC. It yields the protein CASSLPGLLLGYNEQFF.

This clonotype was seen more than once but under ten times. This chain links TRBV5-1 with TRBJ2-3; D unresolved. Germline V gives CDR1 SGHRS, CDR2 YFSETQ. The CDR3 extends over 15 amino acids. Trimming took 0 bases from V and 0 from J, leaving 8 bases between them. CDR3 DNA sequence: TGCGCCAGCAGCTTGGAATATTGGAGCACAGATACGCAGTATTTT. This codes for CASSLEYWSTDTQYF.

Only a few counts were recorded for this clonotype. This chain uses TRBV20-1 with TRBJ2-1; 16 nucleotides line up with TRBD2. Germline CDR1 and CDR2: DFQATT and SNEGSKA (reference sequence). Trimming took 5 bases from V and 1 from J; bases not matched to a gene: 14. The CDR3 is made up of 20 amino acids. CDR3 sequence: CSAYLSGLAGGPSSYNEQFF. The CDR3 DNA reads TGCAGTGCTTACTTGTCGGGACTAGCGGGAGGGCCTAGTTCCTACAATGAGCAGTTCTTC.

At least ten counts were recorded for this clonotype. The CDR3 reads CATKGSPGELFF. CDR3 nucleotides: TGTGCCACCAAGGGATCCCCCGGGGAGCTGTTTTTT. The chain recombines TRBV24-1 with TRBJ2-2, with D hard to call. V dropped 8 bases and J dropped 6 bases, with 9 bases sitting between them. This CDR3 spans 12 amino acids. Germline values: CDR1 KGHDR, CDR2 SFDVKD.

This chain uses TRBV5-1 with TRBJ2-1, with D tentatively TRBD2 (6 bases). Germline-derived CDR1 and CDR2 are SGHRS and YFSETQ. The V gene lost 3 bases and the J gene lost 5 bases, with 12 bases spanning the gap. This CDR3 region has 14 residues. DNA of the CDR3: TGCGCCAGCAGCTCGTCGGGACTTCACAATGAGCAGTTCTTC. It yields the protein CASSSSGLHNEQFF.

This clonotype was seen a few times. The chain links TRBV5-1 to TRBJ2-3; 9 bases line up with TRBD2. CDR1 and CDR2 from the germline V gene are SGHRS and YFSETQ. Trimming at V came to 3 bases and at J to 0 bases, leaving 17 bases not matched to a gene. The CDR3 length is 20 residues. CDR3 loop: CASSSSALAGLYPSTDTQYF. The CDR3 DNA sequence: TGCGCCAGCAGCTCATCTGCCCTAGCGGGGCTTTACCCTAGCACAGATACGCAGTATTTT. Full variable domain (remainder filled in from reference TRBV5-1 and TRBJ2-3): KAGVTQTPRYLIKTRGQQVTLSCSPISGHRSVSWYQQTPGQGLQFLFEYFSETQRNKGNFPGRFSGRQFSNSRSEMNVSTLELGDSALYLCASSSSALAGLYPSTDTQYFGPGTRLTVL.

In its sample, this clonotype was seen a few times. This chain joins TRBV5-1 and TRBJ1-1; D not certain. V lost 5 bases, J lost 0 bases, and 8 bases lay in between. Germline V gene sequence: CDR1 SGHRS, CDR2 YFSETQ. This CDR3 region has 13 residues. The CDR3 nucleotides read TGCGCCAGCAGTACCGAGATGAACACTGAAGCTTTCTTT. Translation gives CASSTEMNTEAFF. Full variable domain (remainder filled in from reference TRBV5-1 and TRBJ1-1): KAGVTQTPRYLIKTRGQQVTLSCSPISGHRSVSWYQQTPGQGLQFLFEYFSETQRNKGNFPGRFSGRQFSNSRSEMNVSTLELGDSALYLCASSTEMNTEAFFGQGTRLTVV.

This clonotype was observed a handful of times. The chain uses TRBV3-1 and TRBJ2-2; D is perhaps TRBD1 or TRBD2 (6 bases each). This CDR3 has 17 residues. Trimming cost V 5 bases and J 2 bases, with 18 bases left between them. Germline assignment: CDR1 LGHDT and CDR2 YNNKEL (reference sequence). The CDR3 DNA reads TGTGCCAGCAGCGCAAACAAGGGGGGCCCTAACACCGGGGAGCTGTTTTTT. Encoded protein: CASSANKGGPNTGELFF.

The V and J genes are TRBV6-2 or TRBV6-3 and TRBJ1-1; TRBD1 agrees at 8 bases. The V and J ends lost 5 bases and 9 bases, in that order; junction bases with no gene match: 5. Per the germline V gene, CDR1 is MNHEY and CDR2 is SVGEGT. The CDR3 length is 12 residues. CDR3: CASSPDREKAFF. CDR3 DNA: TGTGCCAGCAGTCCGGACAGGGAAAAAGCTTTCTTT.

CDR3 bases: TGTGCCAGCAGTTACTACACCAAAAGCCAAGAGACCCAGTACTTC. It specifies CASSYYTKSQETQYF. This rearrangement joins TRBV6-5 to TRBJ2-5; D is unclear. V was cut by 1 base and J by 1 base, with 10 bases left in between. Germline V CDR1 and CDR2: MNHEY, SVGAGI. CDR3 length: 15 amino acids.

The sample holds a few counts of this clonotype. The chain employs TRBV7-2 and TRBJ2-7; no firm D call. Germline V gene sequence: CDR1 SGHTA, CDR2 FQGNSA. V lost 5 bases and J lost 9, with 20 bases in between. CDR3 length equals 14 residues. Here the CDR3 reads CASSPYLEKARQYF. The CDR3 DNA is TGTGCCAGCAGCCCGTACCTCGAGAAGGCTCGGCAGTACTTC.

There are a few counts of this clonotype. The chain has TRBV29-1 and TRBJ2-2, with 11 bases that match TRBD1. CDR1 and CDR2 from the germline V gene are SQVTM and ANQGSEA. After removal of 7 bases from V and 6 bases from J, the junction contained 13 bases not matched to a gene. The CDR3 length is 16 residues. The CDR3 sequence is CSAWGRTGGVAGELFF. CDR3 coding DNA: TGCAGCGCCTGGGGGAGGACAGGGGGCGTCGCCGGGGAGCTGTTTTTT.

This chain joins TRBV5-1 and TRBJ2-2, with 7 bases identical to TRBD1. V dropped 4 bases and J dropped 3; count of bases not matched to a gene: 9. The V gene's germline CDR1 is SGHRS and CDR2 YFSETQ. The CDR3 loop spans 16 amino acids. CDR3: CASSPEGASYTGELFF. DNA for the CDR3: TGCGCCAGCAGCCCCGAGGGGGCATCGTACACCGGGGAGCTGTTTTTT.

The chain couples TRBV12-3 or TRBV12-4 to TRBJ2-1, with TRBD2 identical over 9 bases. Trimming took 1 base from V and 9 from J; bases not matched to a gene: 10. CDR3 length: 16 residues. CDR3 in DNA: TGTGCCAGCAGTTTAGGAGGTCGCGGGGGGGCAGGTGAGCAGTTCTTC. Protein product: CASSLGGRGGAGEQFF.

The rearrangement uses TRBV20-1 and TRBJ1-5, with TRBD1 identical over 7 bases. The CDR3 totals 16 residues. Germline CDR1 and CDR2: DFQATT and SNEGSKA (reference sequence). V was clipped by 1 base and J by 2 bases; unmatched bases: 8. DNA of the CDR3: TGCAGTGCTAGAGGGGAACAGGGGTTCCGCAATCAGCCCCAGCATTTT. This encodes CSARGEQGFRNQPQHF.

About this clonotype: Relative to the germline gene, one junction end is altered; a read error may explain this. The rearrangement links TRBV3-1 to TRBJ2-1; 12 nucleotides match TRBD2. The CDR3 consists of 15 residues. Germline V gives CDR1 LGHDT, CDR2 YNNKEL (reference sequence). CDR3 sequence (DNA): TGTGCCAGCAGCCCTAGCGGGGGGGCCTACGATGAGCAGTTCTTC. Encoded protein: CASSPSGGAYDEQFF.

This clonotype was seen at least ten times. The V call is TRBV12-3 or TRBV12-4, the J call TRBJ1-5; possibly TRBD1 for D (5 bases). V shed 6 bases and J shed 2 bases, with 11 bases lying between them. The CDR3 length is 14 residues. CDR3 bases: TGTGCCAGCAGCCAAGGGGTGGGCAATCAGCCCCAGCATTTT. This translates into CASSQGVGNQPQHF.

In nucleotides, the CDR3 is TGCAGTGCTAAGCGGGGGGGAGGGGGCGCAGATACGCAGTATTTT. Its translation is CSAKRGGGGADTQYF. This chain joins TRBV20-1 and TRBJ2-3; 10 bases align to TRBD2. CDR1 DFQATT and CDR2 SNEGSKA come from the germline V gene (reference sequence). The CDR3 totals 15 residues. V lost 4 bases to trimming and J lost 4 bases; unmatched junction nucleotides: 8.

This clonotype was picked up a small number of times. This rearrangement joins TRBV11-1 to TRBJ2-2; the match to TRBD2 covers 14 bases. V shed 5 bases, J shed 5 bases, and the junction held 13 bases outside the gene matches. The CDR3 runs 19 residues. Germline CDR1 and CDR2: SGHAT and FQDESV (reference sequence). CDR3 region: CASSHRTSGGRDLTGELFF. Here the CDR3 DNA reads TGTGCCAGCAGCCACCGGACTAGCGGGGGGCGAGATCTAACCGGGGAGCTGTTTTTT.

This clonotype was counted at least ten times. The rearrangement joins TRBV12-3 or TRBV12-4 to TRBJ1-2; no clear D. The CDR3 has 13 amino acids. The V end was cut by 8 bases, the J end by 3 bases, with 13 bases between. The CDR3 is CASLSDGDYGYTF. The DNA for the CDR3 is TGTGCCAGCCTCTCGGACGGAGACTATGGCTACACCTTC.

This clonotype was observed at least ten times. The chain employs TRBV18 and TRBJ2-5; tentatively, D is TRBD1 or TRBD2 (5 bases each). The CDR3 loop spans 15 amino acids. Deletions cut 6 bases from V and 0 bases from J, with 14 bases between. Per the germline V gene, CDR1 is KGHSH and CDR2 is LQKENI. CDR3: CASSQRGRNQETQYF. DNA of the CDR3: TGTGCCAGCTCCCAAAGGGGACGGAACCAAGAGACCCAGTACTTC.